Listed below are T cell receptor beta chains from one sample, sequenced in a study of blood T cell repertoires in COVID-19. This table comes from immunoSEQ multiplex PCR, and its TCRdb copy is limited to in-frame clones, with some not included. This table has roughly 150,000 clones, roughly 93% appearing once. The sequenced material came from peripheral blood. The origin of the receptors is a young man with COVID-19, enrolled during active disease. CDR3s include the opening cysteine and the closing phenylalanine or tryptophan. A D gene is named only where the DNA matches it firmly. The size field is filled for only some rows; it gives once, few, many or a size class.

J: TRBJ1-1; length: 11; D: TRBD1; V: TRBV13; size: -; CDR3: CASSLGQEAFF; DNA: TGTGCCAGCAGCCTAGGACAGGAGGCTTTCTTT
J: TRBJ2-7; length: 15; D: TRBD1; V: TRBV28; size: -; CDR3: CASRIGQALSYEQYF; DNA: TGTGCCAGCCGAATCGGACAGGCACTCTCCTACGAGCAGTACTTC
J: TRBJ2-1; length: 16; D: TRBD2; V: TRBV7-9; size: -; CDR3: CASSLLSAGEKNEQFF; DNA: TGTGCCAGCAGCTTACTGTCAGCGGGAGAGAAAAATGAGCAGTTCTTC
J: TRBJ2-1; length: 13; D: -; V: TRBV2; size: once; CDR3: CASRVGVPNEQFF; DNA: TGTGCCAGCAGGGTAGGGGTCCCCAATGAGCAGTTCTTC
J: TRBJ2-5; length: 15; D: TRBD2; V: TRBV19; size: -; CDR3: CASSTGGTLGETQYF; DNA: TGTGCCAGTAGTACGGGGGGGACTCTAGGAGAGACCCAGTACTTC
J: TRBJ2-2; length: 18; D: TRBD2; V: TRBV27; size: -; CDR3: CASSSFGLAGVKAGELFF; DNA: TGTGCCAGCAGTTCCTTTGGACTAGCGGGAGTGAAGGCCGGGGAGCTGTTTTTT
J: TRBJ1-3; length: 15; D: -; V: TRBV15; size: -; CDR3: CATSRDRGSGNTIYF; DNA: TGTGCCACCAGCAGAGATAGGGGTTCGGGAAACACCATATATTTT
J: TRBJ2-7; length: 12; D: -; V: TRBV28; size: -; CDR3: CASSLAEYEQYF; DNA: TGTGCCAGCAGTTTAGCGGAATACGAGCAGTACTTC
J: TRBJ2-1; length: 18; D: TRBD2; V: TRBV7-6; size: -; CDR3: CASSPTPDSSGRVNEQFF; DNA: TGTGCCAGCAGCCCAACCCCCGACTCTAGCGGGAGAGTCAATGAGCAGTTCTTC
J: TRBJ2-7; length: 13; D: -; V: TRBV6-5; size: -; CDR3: CATTRGFSYEQYF; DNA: TGTGCCACGACCCGAGGATTCTCCTACGAGCAGTACTTC
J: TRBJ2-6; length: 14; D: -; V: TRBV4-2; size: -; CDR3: CASSPGSGANVLTF; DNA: TGTGCCAGCAGCCCCGGCTCTGGGGCCAACGTCCTGACTTTC
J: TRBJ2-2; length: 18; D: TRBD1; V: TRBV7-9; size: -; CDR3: CASSSTRGDRGPTGELFF; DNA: TGTGCCAGCAGCTCCACACGAGGCGACAGGGGGCCCACCGGGGAGCTGTTTTTT
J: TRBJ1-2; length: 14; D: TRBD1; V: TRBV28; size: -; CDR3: CASSPPGQGGGYTF; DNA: TGTGCCAGCAGCCCTCCCGGACAGGGGGGGGGCTACACCTTC
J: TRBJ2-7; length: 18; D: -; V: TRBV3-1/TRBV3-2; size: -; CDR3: CASSQADIISRRPYEQYF; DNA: TGTGCCAGCAGCCAAGCGGACATAATATCGCGGCGCCCCTACGAGCAGTACTTC